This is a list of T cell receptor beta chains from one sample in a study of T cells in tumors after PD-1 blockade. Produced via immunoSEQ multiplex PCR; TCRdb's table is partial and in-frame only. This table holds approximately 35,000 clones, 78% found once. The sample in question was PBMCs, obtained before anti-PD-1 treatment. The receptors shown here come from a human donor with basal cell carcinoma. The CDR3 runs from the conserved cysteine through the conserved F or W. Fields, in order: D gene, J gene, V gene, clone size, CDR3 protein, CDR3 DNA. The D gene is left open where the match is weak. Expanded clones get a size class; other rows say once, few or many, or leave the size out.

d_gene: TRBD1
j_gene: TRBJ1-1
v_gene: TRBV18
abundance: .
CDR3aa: CASSLFRTGTNTEAFF
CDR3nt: TGTGCCAGCTCACTATTCCGGACAGGGACGAACACTGAAGCTTTCTTT

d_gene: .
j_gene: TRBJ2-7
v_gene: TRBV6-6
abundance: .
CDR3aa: CASSYSGDYEQYF
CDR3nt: TGTGCCAGCAGTTACTCCGGGGACTACGAGCAGTACTTC

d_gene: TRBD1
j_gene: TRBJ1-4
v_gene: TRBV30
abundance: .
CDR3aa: CAWRDTTGRIEKLFF
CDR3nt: TGTGCCTGGAGGGACACGACAGGGCGGATAGAAAAACTGTTTTTT

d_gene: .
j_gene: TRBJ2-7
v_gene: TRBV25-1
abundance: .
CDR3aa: CASSQPGPTYEQYF
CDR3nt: TGTGCCAGCAGTCAACCGGGACCAACCTACGAGCAGTACTTC

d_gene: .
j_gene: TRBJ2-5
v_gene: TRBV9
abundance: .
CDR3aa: CASSVDPNSETQYF
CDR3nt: TGTGCCAGCAGCGTAGACCCTAATTCAGAGACCCAGTACTTC

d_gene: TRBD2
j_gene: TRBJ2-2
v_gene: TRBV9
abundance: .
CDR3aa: CASSYLAGGNGELFF
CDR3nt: TGTGCCAGCAGCTACCTAGCGGGAGGGAACGGGGAGCTGTTTTTT

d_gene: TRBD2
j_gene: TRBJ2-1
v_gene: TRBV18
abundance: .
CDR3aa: CASSGTSGSNNEQFF
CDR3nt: TGTGCCAGCTCAGGGACTAGCGGGTCTAACAATGAGCAGTTCTTC

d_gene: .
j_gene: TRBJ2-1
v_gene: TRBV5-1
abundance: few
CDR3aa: CASSLSGTLATSYNEQFF
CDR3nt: TGCGCCAGCAGCTTGTCGGGCACTCTCGCTACCTCCTACAATGAGCAGTTCTTC

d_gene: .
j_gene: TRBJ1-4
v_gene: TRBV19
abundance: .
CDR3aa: CASSKPGRTNEKLFF
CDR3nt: TGTGCCAGTAGTAAACCGGGGAGAACTAATGAAAAACTGTTTTTT

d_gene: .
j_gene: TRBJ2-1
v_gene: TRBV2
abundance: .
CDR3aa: CASLNNEQFF
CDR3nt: TGTGCCAGCCTCAACAATGAGCAGTTCTTC

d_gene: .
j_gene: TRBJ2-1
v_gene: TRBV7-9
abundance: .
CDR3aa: CASSGGGDNEQFF
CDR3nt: TGTGCCAGCAGCGGTGGTGGGGACAATGAGCAGTTCTTC

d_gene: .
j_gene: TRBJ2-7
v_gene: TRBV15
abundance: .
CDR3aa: CATSRAVQESQYF
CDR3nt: TGTGCCACCAGCAGAGCTGTACAGGAATCACAGTACTTC

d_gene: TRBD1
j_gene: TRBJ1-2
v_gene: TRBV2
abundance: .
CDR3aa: CASRASGTAYGYTF
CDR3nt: TGTGCCAGCAGGGCCTCCGGGACAGCCTATGGCTACACCTTC

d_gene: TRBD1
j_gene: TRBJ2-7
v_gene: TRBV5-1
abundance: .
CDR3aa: CASRGDRGEDF
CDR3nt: TGCGCCAGCAGGGGCGACAGGGGAGAGGACTTC

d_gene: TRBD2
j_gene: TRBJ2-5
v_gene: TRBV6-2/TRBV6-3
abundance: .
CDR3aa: CASSSGTSVETQYF
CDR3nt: TGTGCCAGCAGTTCCGGGACTAGCGTAGAGACCCAGTACTTC

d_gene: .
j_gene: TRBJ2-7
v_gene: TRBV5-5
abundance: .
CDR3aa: CASSLDRQRSYEQYF
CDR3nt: TGTGCCAGCAGCTTGGATAGACAACGCTCCTACGAGCAGTACTTC

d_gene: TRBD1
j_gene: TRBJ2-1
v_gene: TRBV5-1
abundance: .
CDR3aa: CASSRDRAYNEQFF
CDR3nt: TGCGCCAGCAGCAGAGACAGGGCCTACAATGAGCAGTTCTTC